These 19 T cell receptor beta chains were sequenced from one sample in a study of T cells in Graves' hyperthyroidism and ophthalmopathy. Amplification of TCR beta CDR3 regions was performed using RNA transcripts as template. The HTBI primer set drove a first-round RT-PCR of the TCR CDR3. Each CDR3 protein is one row after TCRdb ran MiXCR on the multiplex PCR reads. The profile shows a few hundred thousand distinct CDR3 sequences, less than 25% of them singletons. The specimen sequenced was blood. These receptors were obtained from a man aged 18 to 35 with Graves' hyperthyroidism.

For the CDR3, the DNA is TGTGCCTGGCGTCCGGGAGAGACCCAGTACTTC. Its translation: CAWRPGETQYF. The chain carries TRBV30 and TRBJ2-5; D unresolved. The ends were cut back, 5 bases at V and 4 bases at J, with 8 bases in the middle. The CDR3 has 11 residues. Per the germline V gene, CDR1 is GTSNPN and CDR2 is SVGIG (reference sequence). The full variable domain, completed using reference TRBV30 and TRBJ2-5, is SQTIHQWPATLVQPVGSPLSLECTVEGTSNPNLYWYRQAAGRGLQLLFYSVGIGQISSEVPQNLSASRPQDRQFILSSKKLLLSDSGFYLCAWRPGETQYFGPGTRLLVL.

This clonotype was counted only a few times. V gene TRBV28 combines with J gene TRBJ1-1; 11 nucleotides line up with TRBD1. V lost 6 bases and J lost 5; bases outside the gene matches: 8. This CDR3 spans 15 amino acids. The germline CDR1 and CDR2 sequences are MDHEN and SYDVKM. CDR3 nucleotides: TGTGCCAGCAGACGGACAGGGGGCGCGGTGACTGAAGCTTTCTTT. Amino acids: CASRRTGGAVTEAFF.

This clonotype occurred many times. The chain couples TRBV27 to TRBJ1-5; TRBD1 might be the D (5 bases). Germline CDR1 is MNHEY and CDR2 is SMNVEV (reference sequence). The CDR3 extends over 16 amino acids. Trimming left V 4 bases short and J 7 bases short, with 20 bases between. The CDR3 reads CASSWGGNNGGQPQHF. CDR3 sequence (DNA): TGTGCCAGCAGTTGGGGGGGAAACAACGGAGGACAGCCCCAGCATTTT.

This clonotype was counted a few times. J is TRBJ2-7 and V is TRBV7-9; 9 bases are shared with TRBD2. Germline values: CDR1 SEHNR, CDR2 FQNEAQ (reference sequence). J lost 6 bases, V lost 1 base, and 7 bases had no gene match. The length of the CDR3 is 15 residues. CDR3 in DNA: TGTGCCAGCAGCTTAGTATTAGCGGGAGAGGCCGAGCAGTACTTC. This translates into CASSLVLAGEAEQYF.

This clonotype was counted ten times or more. Here the CDR3 DNA reads TGTGCCAGCAGTTTAGGGAGATTTAGCAATCAGCCCCAGCATTTT. Translation: CASSLGRFSNQPQHF. The chain joins TRBV12-3 or TRBV12-4 to TRBJ1-5; D is uncertain. The CDR3 runs 15 residues. Trimming removed 1 base from V and 0 bases from J, with 7 bases in between.

This clonotype was counted many times. The rearrangement joins TRBV19 to TRBJ2-7; 9 bases align to TRBD1. The CDR3 contains 16 residues. Losses at the gene ends were 1 base for V and 5 bases for J; bases not matched to a gene: 9. The germline CDR1 and CDR2 sequences are LNHDA and SQIVND (reference sequence). The CDR3 DNA reads TGTGCCAGTAGTATAGGCTCCGGGACAGGGAACCACGAGCAGTACTTC. Translating gives CASSIGSGTGNHEQYF.

This clonotype was observed at least ten times. J is TRBJ1-1 and V is TRBV28, with D uncertain. The CDR3 has 14 residues. V lost 3 bases and J lost 2, with 10 bases in between. Germline V CDR1 and CDR2: MDHEN, SYDVKM. The CDR3 DNA reads TGTGCCAGCAGTTTGCGGTGGGAAAACACTGAAGCTTTCTTT. It yields the protein CASSLRWENTEAFF.

This clonotype has at least ten counts. The rearrangement joins TRBV5-6 to TRBJ1-1; TRBD1 aligns across 11 bases. The CDR3 length is 15 residues. The V segment lost 0 bases and the J segment 4 bases; nucleotides outside the gene matches: 2. Germline lookup yields CDR1 SGHDT and CDR2 YYEEEE. In nucleotides, the CDR3 is TGTGCCAGCAGCTTGGTGGGGACAGGGGGCACTGAAGCTTTCTTT. Residues: CASSLVGTGGTEAFF.

The rearrangement joins TRBV7-9 to TRBJ1-2; D gene uncertain. Germline CDR1 and CDR2: SEHNR and FQNEAQ (reference sequence). This CDR3 has 10 amino acids. V lost 2 bases and J 8 bases, leaving 3 bases between the germline ends. The CDR3 DNA is TGTGCCAGCAGCTTATCGGGCTACACCTTC. This translates into CASSLSGYTF. The full variable domain, its missing parts supplied by reference TRBV7-9 and TRBJ1-2, is DTGVSQNPRHKITKRGQNVTFRCDPISEHNRLYWYRQTLGQGPEFLTYFQNEAQLEKSRLLSDRFSAERPKGSFSTLEIQRTEQGDSAMYLCASSLSGYTFGSGTRLTVV.

In its sample, this clonotype was seen many times. V gene TRBV7-6 combines with J gene TRBJ1-1; no reliable D call. This CDR3 has 15 residues. V was cut by 1 base and J by 1 base, with 10 bases left in between. Germline V gene data show CDR1 as SGHVS and CDR2 as FNYEAQ. The CDR3 here is CASSLEVSPNTEAFF. CDR3 DNA: TGTGCCAGCAGCTTAGAGGTCAGCCCGAACACTGAAGCTTTCTTT.

This clonotype has more than one count but fewer than ten. A single base separates this from a much larger clone, so it may be a read error. The rearrangement links TRBV12-3 or TRBV12-4 to TRBJ2-5; 8 bases fit TRBD1. The V segment lost 4 bases and the J segment 5 bases; nucleotides outside the gene matches: 3. The CDR3 is made up of 13 amino acids. The CDR3 DNA reads as TGTGCCAGCAGTTGGACAGGGTTGGAGACCCAGTACTTC. This gives the protein CASSWTGLETQYF.

This clonotype was found many times. The chain's CDR3 is CASSPLGRVNTEAFF. The CDR3 DNA reads as TGTGCCAGCAGCCCATTAGGACGGGTAAACACTGAAGCTTTCTTT. The V and J genes are TRBV4-2 and TRBJ1-1, with D unclear. The CDR3 has 15 amino acids. The V gene lost 4 bases and the J gene lost 2 bases, with 14 bases spanning the gap. Looked up from germline, CDR1 is LGHNA and CDR2 is YNFKEQ.

This clonotype occurred many times. This chain connects TRBV19 to TRBJ1-1, with unresolved D. V lost 4 bases and J 7 bases, leaving 16 bases between the germline ends. The CDR3 covers 14 residues. CDR1 is LNHDA, CDR2 SQIVND, per germline (reference sequence). The CDR3 nucleotides are TGTGCCAGTAGTACCACACTGAACAGTGGTGAAGCTTTCTTT. Its translation: CASSTTLNSGEAFF. The full variable domain, completed using reference TRBV19 and TRBJ1-1, is DGGITQSPKYLFRKEGQNVTLSCEQNLNHDAMYWYRQDPGQGLRLIYYSQIVNDFQKGDIAEGYSVSREKKESFPLTVTSAQKNPTAFYLCASSTTLNSGEAFFGQGTRLTVV.

The chain has TRBV20-1 and TRBJ1-1; unclear D gene. This CDR3 contains 15 residues. With 0 bases removed from V and 4 bases from J, the gap between germline ends came to 15 bases. Germline-derived CDR1 and CDR2 are DFQATT and SNEGSKA (reference sequence). The CDR3 loop is CSARDTTFLLTEAFF. Written as DNA, the CDR3 is TGCAGTGCTAGAGATACCACCTTTTTACTCACTGAAGCTTTCTTT.

This clonotype was recorded at least ten times. V and J are TRBV28 and TRBJ1-5, with D possibly matching TRBD1 (5 bases). Germline V CDR1 and CDR2: MDHEN, SYDVKM. Trimming took 3 bases from V and 2 from J, leaving 8 bases between them. The CDR3 sequence is 14 residues long. The CDR3 DNA reads TGTGCCAGCAGTTTTAGAGGGGGCAATCAGCCCCAGCATTTT. It translates to CASSFRGGNQPQHF.

The sample holds many counts of this clonotype. The chain uses TRBV20-1 and TRBJ2-7; TRBD1 agrees at 7 bases. V lost 1 base and J lost 3; bases outside the gene matches: 12. From germline, CDR1 is DFQATT and CDR2 SNEGSKA (reference sequence). This CDR3 region has 16 residues. CDR3 in amino acids: CSARAGYRDRFYEQYF. CDR3 coding DNA: TGCAGTGCTAGAGCTGGATACCGGGACAGATTCTACGAGCAGTACTTC.

This clonotype was found many times. The rearrangement links TRBV6-1 to TRBJ1-1, with no clear D. Per the germline V gene, CDR1 is MNHNS and CDR2 is SASEGT. Trimming removed 5 bases at V and 4 bases at J, with 17 bases between. The CDR3 consists of 15 residues. The CDR3 nucleotides read TGTGCCAGCAGTATTCTTGGAGTTCAATCCACTGAAGCTTTCTTT. The encoded protein is CASSILGVQSTEAFF.

The table lists this clonotype with a few counts. This chain joins TRBV29-1 and TRBJ1-5; tentatively, D is TRBD1 (6 bases). The CDR3 spans 15 residues. Germline CDR1 is SQVTM and CDR2 is ANQGSEA. V lost 5 bases to trimming and J lost 0 bases, with 14 bases between them. The CDR3 reads CSVPGHLYSNQPQHF. The CDR3 DNA reads as TGCAGCGTTCCGGGACACCTCTATAGCAATCAGCCCCAGCATTTT.

This clonotype came up many times. CDR3 loop: CRASSGNTIYF. In DNA, the CDR3 is TGCAGGGCTTCCTCTGGAAACACCATATATTTT. V is TRBV20-1 and J is TRBJ1-3; no reliable D call. The CDR3 runs to 11 residues. From germline, CDR1 is DFQATT and CDR2 SNEGSKA (reference sequence).